The next 19 T cell receptor beta chains were all read from a single sample in a study of patients and donors after allogeneic stem cell transplantation. TCRdb analysed the RT-PCR reads with MiXCR anew, one entry per CDR3 protein. Of roughly 200,000 distinct CDR3 sequences in the sample, more than 35% were seen once. Sequencing was carried out using blood, either unsorted or a sorted T cell fraction (not recorded which). The receptor set was obtained from a human donor who was either an allogeneic HSCT recipient or a stem cell or donor lymphocyte infusion donor (not recorded which). It is not recorded whose cells these are; they may come from a transplant donor.

The genes are TRBV9 and TRBJ1-2, with no clear D. Looked up from germline, CDR1 is SGDLS and CDR2 is YYNGEE. The CDR3 totals 13 residues. V was shortened by 0 bases and J by 8 bases, with 11 bases between the two germline ends. Here the CDR3 reads CASSVAEGSGYTF. CDR3 sequence (DNA): TGTGCCAGCAGCGTAGCTGAAGGGTCAGGCTACACCTTC.

The genes are TRBV29-1 and TRBJ1-2; D possibly corresponds to TRBD1 (5 bases). The CDR3 has 14 amino acids. Germline assignment: CDR1 SQVTM and CDR2 ANQGSEA. Trimming left V 3 bases short and J 7 bases short, with 18 bases between. In DNA form, the CDR3 reads TGCAGCGTTGACGTGGTCAGGGAGGCCTCTGGCTACACCTTC. Protein product: CSVDVVREASGYTF.

The chain uses TRBV29-1 and TRBJ2-1, with 11 bases fitting TRBD2. J gave up 1 base and V 7 bases, and 6 bases lay outside the gene matches. CDR1 is SQVTM and CDR2 is ANQGSEA in the germline V gene. This CDR3 is built from 15 residues. CDR3 coding DNA: TGCAGCGCAGGACTAGCGGGCCTTTCCTACAATGAGCAGTTCTTC. Translated, it gives CSAGLAGLSYNEQFF.

Ten or more counts support this clonotype. The gene calls are TRBV6-1 and TRBJ1-5; TRBD1 agrees at 8 bases. This CDR3 has 15 amino acids. Unmatched junction bases numbered 5, after V lost 6 bases and J lost 1 base. The germline V gene encodes CDR1 MNHNS and CDR2 SASEGT. For the CDR3, the DNA is TGTGCCAGCAGCCGGACAGGGTACAGCAATCAGCCCCAGCATTTT. Translating gives CASSRTGYSNQPQHF.

This clonotype showed up just a few times. This CDR3 reads CAISARQDTYGYTF. CDR3 in DNA: TGTGCCATCAGCGCACGACAGGATACCTATGGCTACACCTTC. This rearrangement joins TRBV10-3 to TRBJ1-2; perhaps TRBD1 as D (6 bases). The length of the CDR3 is 14 residues. The V end lost 6 bases, the J end lost 4 bases, and 15 bases lay between the germline ends. Germline CDR1 is ENHRY and CDR2 is SYGVKD.

This clonotype was observed a few times. The rearrangement links TRBV2 to TRBJ1-6; 9 nucleotides line up with TRBD1. The germline V gene has CDR1 SNHLY and CDR2 FYNNEI. The ends lost 5 bases at V and 14 bases at J; junction bases unmatched: 7. The CDR3 length is 13 residues. CDR3 sequence reads: CASSRDRESALHF. In DNA form, the CDR3 reads TGTGCCAGCAGTCGGGACAGGGAATCGGCCCTCCACTTT.

V and J are TRBV12-3 or TRBV12-4 and TRBJ2-7; 11 bases align to TRBD2. V shed 5 bases and J 6 bases; nucleotides not matched to a gene: 9. The length of the CDR3 is 15 residues. CDR3 region: CASSVGFGTSGEQYF. DNA for the CDR3: TGTGCCAGCAGTGTCGGGTTTGGGACTAGCGGCGAGCAGTACTTC.

The genes are TRBV15 and TRBJ1-1; TRBD1 is a possible D gene (6 bases). CDR3 length: 14 amino acids. V gave up 1 base and J gave up 7 bases, with 13 bases separating them. In germline, CDR1 is LNHNV, CDR2 YYDKDF (reference sequence). CDR3 region: CATSRAQGRIEAFF. CDR3 nucleotides: TGTGCCACCAGCAGAGCCCAGGGGAGAATTGAAGCTTTCTTT.

The chain combines TRBV27 with TRBJ1-4; no reliable D call. The germline V gene has CDR1 MNHEY and CDR2 SMNVEV (reference sequence). The CDR3 is 14 amino acids. V was pared by 1 base and J by 8 bases, with 11 bases between. In DNA, the CDR3 is TGTGCCAGCAGTTTATTGTCGACCCGGGAAAAACTGTTTTTT. Protein: CASSLLSTREKLFF.

The chain couples TRBV7-8 to TRBJ2-1, with 10 positions matching TRBD2. V dropped 5 bases and J dropped 8; count of bases not matched to a gene: 9. This CDR3 has 15 amino acids. The germline V gene has CDR1 SGHVS and CDR2 FQNEAQ. The CDR3 sequence: CASSRIAGGLDEQFF. CDR3 bases: TGTGCCAGCAGCCGTATAGCGGGGGGCTTAGATGAGCAGTTCTTC. The whole variable domain, remainder taken from reference TRBV7-8 and TRBJ2-1, is GAGVSQSPRYKVAKRGQDVALRCDPISGHVSLFWYQQALGQGPEFLTYFQNEAQLDKSGLPSDRFFAERPEGSVSTLKIQRTQQEDSAVYLCASSRIAGGLDEQFFGPGTRLTVL.

This clonotype was detected ten times or more. This chain connects TRBV27 to TRBJ1-2; D may be TRBD1 (6 bases). CDR3 length: 14 amino acids. The germline V and J ends were trimmed by 6 bases and 8 bases, with 19 bases remaining between them. Germline values: CDR1 MNHEY, CDR2 SMNVEV (reference sequence). The CDR3 spells CASRKLSGDQGYTF. In DNA, the CDR3 is TGTGCCAGCAGAAAACTCTCAGGGGACCAAGGCTACACCTTC.

This chain uses TRBV29-1 with TRBJ1-2; TRBD1 might be the D (6 bases). Per the germline V gene, CDR1 is SQVTM and CDR2 is ANQGSEA. The CDR3 totals 14 residues. V was pared by 1 base and J by 4 bases, with 13 bases between. DNA of the CDR3: TGCAGCGTTGAAGGTCCGGGGACACCCTATGGCTACACCTTC. Translating it yields CSVEGPGTPYGYTF.

This clonotype has a handful of counts. The chain couples TRBV5-8 to TRBJ2-7, with D perhaps being TRBD1 or TRBD2 (5 bases each). Germline V CDR1 and CDR2: SGHTS, YDEGEE. The CDR3 runs to 14 residues. V gave up 3 bases and J gave up 0 bases, with 10 bases separating them. The DNA of the CDR3 is TGTGCCAGCAGCTCCCATGGGGGCTCCTACGAGCAGTACTTC. The encoded protein is CASSSHGGSYEQYF.

The chain carries TRBV6-6 and TRBJ1-1, with a weak D call TRBD1 (6 bases). Germline V CDR1 and CDR2: MNHNY, SVGAGI (reference sequence). The CDR3 sequence is 14 residues long. Trimming pared 5 bases from V and 6 bases from J, leaving 16 bases between. The CDR3 loop is CASSPPGVMPEAFF. The CDR3 region has the DNA TGTGCCAGCAGTCCCCCAGGGGTGATGCCTGAAGCTTTCTTT.

This clonotype was seen more than once but under ten times. This chain joins TRBV28 and TRBJ1-2, with 8 bases matching TRBD1. Germline CDR1 is MDHEN and CDR2 is SYDVKM. This CDR3 region has 14 residues. The V and J ends lost 2 bases and 10 bases, in that order; junction bases with no gene match: 9. CDR3 protein: CASSLPPGQGLYTF. The CDR3 bases are TGTGCCAGCAGTTTACCCCCCGGACAGGGCCTCTACACCTTC.

This chain connects TRBV5-5 to TRBJ2-2, with 10 bases identical to TRBD1. The CDR3 is 12 residues long. Germline values: CDR1 SGHKS, CDR2 YYEKEE (reference sequence). V was pared by 2 bases and J by 15 bases, with 4 bases of the junction left unmatched. The CDR3 sequence: CASSFWGQGLFF. CDR3 DNA: TGTGCCAGCAGCTTTTGGGGACAGGGGTTGTTTTTT.

The gene calls are TRBV2 and TRBJ1-2, with 7 nucleotides matching TRBD1. Trimming removed 3 bases from V and 8 bases from J; junction bases left unmatched: 9. This CDR3 has 14 residues. CDR1 SNHLY and CDR2 FYNNEI come from the germline V gene. CDR3 sequence: CASSDRRQGQGYTF. For the CDR3, the DNA is TGTGCCAGCAGTGACCGCCGACAGGGCCAAGGCTACACCTTC.

This clonotype came up a few times. The chain combines TRBV6-2 or TRBV6-3 with TRBJ2-2; 11 nucleotides align to TRBD2. The trim removed 5 bases at V and 0 bases at J, leaving 8 bases unmatched. The CDR3 extends over 18 amino acids. Per the germline V gene, CDR1 is MNHEY and CDR2 is SVGEGT. CDR3 residues: CASSREGLAATNTGELFF. CDR3 sequence (DNA): TGTGCCAGCAGTCGGGAGGGACTAGCGGCGACGAACACCGGGGAGCTGTTTTTT.

The gene calls are TRBV5-1 and TRBJ2-5; tentative D call: TRBD1 (6 bases). CDR1 is SGHRS, CDR2 YFSETQ, per germline. Trimming left V 0 bases short and J 2 bases short, with 11 bases between. The CDR3 length is 15 residues. This chain's CDR3 is CASSLAPDSQETQYF. The CDR3 nucleotides are TGCGCCAGCAGCTTGGCCCCGGACAGTCAAGAGACCCAGTACTTC.